These 4 T cell receptor beta chains originate from one sample sequenced in a study of blood T cell repertoires in COVID-19. Assay used: immunoSEQ multiplex PCR; TCRdb lists only in-frame clones, some missing. Among approximately 260,000 clones listed, around 87% were seen once. The sample taken for sequencing was peripheral blood. Receptors were obtained from a man in his sixties who had recovered from COVID-19.

In its sample, this clone was seen many times. V is TRBV11-2 and J is TRBJ1-4; 10 bases match TRBD1. Germline-derived CDR1 and CDR2 are SGHAT and FQNNGV. V was pared by 5 bases and J by 7 bases, with 7 bases of the junction left unmatched. The CDR3 runs to 15 residues. The CDR3 reads CASSTAGTGAEKLFF. The CDR3 nucleotides are TGTGCCAGCAGCACCGCCGGGACAGGGGCTGAAAAACTGTTTTTT.

The V call is TRBV29-1, the J call TRBJ2-7; the match to TRBD1 covers 7 bases. The CDR3 runs 14 residues. CDR1 is SQVTM, CDR2 ANQGSEA, per germline. The V segment lost 4 bases and the J segment 6 bases; nucleotides outside the gene matches: 12. CDR3: CSVARQGPRGEQYF. The CDR3 region has the DNA TGCAGCGTTGCCCGACAGGGACCACGCGGCGAGCAGTACTTC.

This chain joins TRBV2 and TRBJ2-1; no definite D call. The CDR3 extends over 12 amino acids. V lost 4 bases, J lost 4 bases, and 5 bases lay in between. Germline V gene data show CDR1 as SNHLY and CDR2 as FYNNEI. The CDR3 spells CASSVYYNEQFF. CDR3 in DNA: TGTGCCAGCAGTGTCTATTACAATGAGCAGTTCTTC.

This chain joins TRBV28 and TRBJ1-2, with 8 bases matching TRBD1. The CDR3 is 13 amino acids. Germline V gene data show CDR1 as MDHEN and CDR2 as SYDVKM. The trim removed 6 bases at V and 6 bases at J, leaving 6 bases unmatched. CDR3 DNA: TGTGCCAGCAGCTACGGACAGGGTAATGGCTACACCTTC. Encoded protein: CASSYGQGNGYTF.